Following are 7 T cell receptor beta chains from one sample sequenced in a study of T cells expressing NK-cell markers. TCRdb re-called the 5' RACE reads and catalogs CDR3 proteins one per entry, DNA excluded. The listing contains some 150,000 distinct CDR3 sequences. Sample: blood T cells: a sorted CD56 or NKG2C T cell subset, CD4+ or CD8+ T cells, or bulk PBMC T cells (not recorded which). These receptors all come from a woman aged 45-60 years in good health.

The chain has TRBV4-1 and TRBJ2-1; TCRdb selects TRBD1, and the lack of DNA leaves this call unchecked. CDR1 MGHRA and CDR2 YSYEKL come from the germline V gene. The CDR3 sequence is 16 residues long. The CDR3 is CASSQDPPSAGNEQFF.

The chain carries TRBV29-1 and TRBJ2-2. This CDR3 has 14 amino acids. Germline assignment: CDR1 SQVTM and CDR2 ANQGSEA. This chain's CDR3 is CSVPSQVNTGELFF.

The V and J genes are TRBV2 and TRBJ2-1; TCRdb's D gene call, TRBD2, goes unchecked for lack of DNA. Germline V CDR1 and CDR2: SNHLY, FYNNEI. This CDR3 has 14 residues. The CDR3 sequence is CASSYTSGRDEQFF.

The genes are TRBV29-1 and TRBJ2-2. The CDR3 is made up of 14 amino acids. Germline values: CDR1 SQVTM, CDR2 ANQGSEA. The CDR3 reads CSVFPGLNTGELFF.

The rearrangement links TRBV27 to TRBJ1-2; with no DNA, the TCRdb D assignment of TRBD1 cannot be verified. Germline V gene data show CDR1 as MNHEY and CDR2 as SMNVEV (reference sequence). This CDR3 spans 17 amino acids. This chain's CDR3 is CASSSRVLFPNSMGYTF.

The chain employs TRBV29-1 and TRBJ1-2. Per germline, CDR1 SQVTM and CDR2 ANQGSEA. The CDR3 sequence is 13 residues long. CDR3 in amino acids: CSVEWEGFYGYTF.

The V gene is TRBV5-6, the J gene TRBJ2-7; the D call from TCRdb, TRBD2, cannot be confirmed without DNA. The CDR3 extends over 13 amino acids. The germline CDR1 and CDR2 sequences are SGHDT and YYEEEE. CDR3: CASGPSGNYEQYF.